This TCR beta chain comes out of a study of control samples from healthy donors and cancer patients. The CDR3 has 14 amino acids. Per germline, CDR1 MNHNY and CDR2 SVGAGI (reference sequence). Trimming removed 4 bases at V and 3 bases at J, with 12 bases between. The repertoire was sequenced with immunoSEQ multiplex PCR; TCRdb's copy has only in-frame clones and lacks some. The data contain under 85,000 clones, roughly 84% of them singletons. This sequence joins TRBV6-6 and TRBJ1-1, with D unresolved. The material sequenced was PBMCs. This clonotype was obtained from a woman aged 50 to 60 with lung cancer. This chain's CDR3 is CASSWRGQDTEAFF. As DNA, the CDR3 is TGTGCCAGCAGTTGGCGGGGTCAAGACACTGAAGCTTTCTTT.